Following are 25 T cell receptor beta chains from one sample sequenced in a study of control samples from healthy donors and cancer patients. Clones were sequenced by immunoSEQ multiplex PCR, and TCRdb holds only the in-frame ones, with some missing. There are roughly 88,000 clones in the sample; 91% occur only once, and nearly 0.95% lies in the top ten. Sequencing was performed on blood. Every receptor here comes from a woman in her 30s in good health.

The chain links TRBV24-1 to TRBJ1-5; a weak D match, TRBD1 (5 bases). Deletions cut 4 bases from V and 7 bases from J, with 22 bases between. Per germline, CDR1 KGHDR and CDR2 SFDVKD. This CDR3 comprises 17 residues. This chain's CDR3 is CATSDPEGRGGRQPQHF. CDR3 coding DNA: TGTGCCACCAGTGACCCGGAGGGAAGGGGCGGGAGACAGCCCCAGCATTTT.

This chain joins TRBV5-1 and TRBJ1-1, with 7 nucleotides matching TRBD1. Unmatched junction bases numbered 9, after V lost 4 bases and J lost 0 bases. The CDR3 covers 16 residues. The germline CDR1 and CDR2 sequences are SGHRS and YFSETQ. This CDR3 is CASSTDRASMNTEAFF. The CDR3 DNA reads TGCGCCAGCAGCACTGACAGGGCAAGTATGAACACTGAAGCTTTCTTT.

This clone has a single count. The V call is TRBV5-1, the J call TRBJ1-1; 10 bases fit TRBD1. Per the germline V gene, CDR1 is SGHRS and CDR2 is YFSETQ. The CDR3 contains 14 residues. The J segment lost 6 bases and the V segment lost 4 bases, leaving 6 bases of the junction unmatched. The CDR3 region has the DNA TGCGCCAGCAGCCCGGACAGGGGGAAGGCTGAAGCTTTCTTT. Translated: CASSPDRGKAEAFF.

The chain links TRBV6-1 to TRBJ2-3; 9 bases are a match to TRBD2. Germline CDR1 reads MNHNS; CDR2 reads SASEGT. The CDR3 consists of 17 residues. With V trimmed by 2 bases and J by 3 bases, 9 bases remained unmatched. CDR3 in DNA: TGTGCCAGCAGTGAAAGGTGGCGCGGGGGGGCGACAGATACGCAGTATTTT. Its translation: CASSERWRGGATDTQYF.

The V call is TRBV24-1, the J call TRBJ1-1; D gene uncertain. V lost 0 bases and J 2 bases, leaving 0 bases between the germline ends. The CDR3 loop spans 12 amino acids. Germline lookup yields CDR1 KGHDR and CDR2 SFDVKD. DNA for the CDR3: TGTGCCACCAGTGATTTGAACACTGAAGCTTTCTTT. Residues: CATSDLNTEAFF.

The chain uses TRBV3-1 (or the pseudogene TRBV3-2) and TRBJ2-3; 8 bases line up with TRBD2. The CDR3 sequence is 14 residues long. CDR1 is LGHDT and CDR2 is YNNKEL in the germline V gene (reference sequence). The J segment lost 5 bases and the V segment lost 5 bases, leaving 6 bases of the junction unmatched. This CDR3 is CASSSREGGDTQYF. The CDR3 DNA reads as TGTGCCAGCAGCTCACGGGAGGGCGGAGATACGCAGTATTTT.

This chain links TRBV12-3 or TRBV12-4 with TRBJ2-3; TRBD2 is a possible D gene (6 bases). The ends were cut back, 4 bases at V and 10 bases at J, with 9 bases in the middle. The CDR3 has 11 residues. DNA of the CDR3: TGTGCCAGCAGTTCGGGAGTTGCGCAGTATTTT. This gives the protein CASSSGVAQYF.

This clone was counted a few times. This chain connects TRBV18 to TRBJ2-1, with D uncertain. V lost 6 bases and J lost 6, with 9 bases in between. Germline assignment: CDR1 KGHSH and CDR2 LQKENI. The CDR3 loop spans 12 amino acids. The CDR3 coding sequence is TGTGCCAGCTCGCCCGACACCAATGAGCAGTTCTTC. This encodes CASSPDTNEQFF. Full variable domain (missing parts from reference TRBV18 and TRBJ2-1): NAGVMQNPRHLVRRRGQEARLRCSPMKGHSHVYWYRQLPEEGLKFMVYLQKENIIDESGMPKERFSAEFPKEGPSILRIQQVVRGDSAAYFCASSPDTNEQFFGPGTRLTVL.

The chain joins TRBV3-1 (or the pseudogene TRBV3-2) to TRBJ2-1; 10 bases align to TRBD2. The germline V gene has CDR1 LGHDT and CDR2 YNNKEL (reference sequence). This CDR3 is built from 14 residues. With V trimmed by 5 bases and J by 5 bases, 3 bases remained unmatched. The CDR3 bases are TGTGCCAGCAGCTCCCTAGCGGGAGACAATGAGCAGTTCTTC. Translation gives CASSSLAGDNEQFF.

CDR3 bases: TGTGCCAGCAGCCGTGTGGGCAGGGAGGTCTATGGCTACACCTTC. This codes for CASSRVGREVYGYTF. The rearrangement uses TRBV7-9 and TRBJ1-2; D may be TRBD1 (5 bases). CDR3 length: 15 residues. Trimming removed 5 bases from V and 4 bases from J, with 17 bases in between. Germline CDR1 reads SEHNR; CDR2 reads FQNEAQ (reference sequence). Combining the CDR3 with reference TRBV7-9 and TRBJ1-2 gives the whole variable domain DTGVSQNPRHKITKRGQNVTFRCDPISEHNRLYWYRQTLGQGPEFLTYFQNEAQLEKSRLLSDRFSAERPKGSFSTLEIQRTEQGDSAMYLCASSRVGREVYGYTFGSGTRLTVV.

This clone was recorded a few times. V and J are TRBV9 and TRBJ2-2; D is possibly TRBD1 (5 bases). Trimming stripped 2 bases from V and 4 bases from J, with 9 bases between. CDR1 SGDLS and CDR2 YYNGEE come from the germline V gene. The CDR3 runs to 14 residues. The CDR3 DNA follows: TGTGCCAGCAGCGTCAAAGGGGTCACCGGGGAGCTGTTTTTT. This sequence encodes CASSVKGVTGELFF. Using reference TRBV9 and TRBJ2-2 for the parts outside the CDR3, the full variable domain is DSGVTQTPKHLITATGQRVTLRCSPRSGDLSVYWYQQSLDQGLQFLIQYYNGEERAKGNILERFSAQQFPDLHSELNLSSLELGDSALYFCASSVKGVTGELFFGEGSRLTVL.

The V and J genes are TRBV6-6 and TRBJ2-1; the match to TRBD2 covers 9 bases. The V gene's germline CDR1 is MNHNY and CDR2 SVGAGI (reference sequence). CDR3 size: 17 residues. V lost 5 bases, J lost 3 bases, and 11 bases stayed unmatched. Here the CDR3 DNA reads TGTGCCAGCAGTCGCCAACCGGGACTAGCTGGCTACAATGAGCAGTTCTTC. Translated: CASSRQPGLAGYNEQFF.

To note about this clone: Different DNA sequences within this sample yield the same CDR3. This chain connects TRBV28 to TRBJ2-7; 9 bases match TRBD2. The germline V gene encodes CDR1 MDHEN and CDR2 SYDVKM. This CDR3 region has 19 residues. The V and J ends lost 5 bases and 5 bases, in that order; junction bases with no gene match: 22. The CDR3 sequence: CASSTPAGGPGGWSNEQYF. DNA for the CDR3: TGTGCCAGCAGTACACCCGCGGGGGGGCCAGGGGGTTGGAGTAACGAGCAGTACTTC.

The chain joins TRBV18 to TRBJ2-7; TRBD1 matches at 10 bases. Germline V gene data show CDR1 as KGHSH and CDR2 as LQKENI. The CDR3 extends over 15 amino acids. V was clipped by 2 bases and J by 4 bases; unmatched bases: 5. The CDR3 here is CASSPVGQGGYEQYF. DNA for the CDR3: TGTGCCAGCTCACCAGTAGGACAGGGGGGTTACGAGCAGTACTTC.

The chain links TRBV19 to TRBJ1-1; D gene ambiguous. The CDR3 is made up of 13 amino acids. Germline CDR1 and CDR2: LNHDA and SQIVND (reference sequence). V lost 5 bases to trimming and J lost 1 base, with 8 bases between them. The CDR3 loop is CASSRWKNTEAFF. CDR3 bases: TGTGCCAGTAGTCGTTGGAAGAACACTGAAGCTTTCTTT.

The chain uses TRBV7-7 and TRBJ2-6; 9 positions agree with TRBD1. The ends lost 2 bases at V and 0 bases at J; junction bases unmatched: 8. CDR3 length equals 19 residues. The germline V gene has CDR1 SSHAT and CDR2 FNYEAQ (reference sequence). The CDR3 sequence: CASSLFYGQGSSGANVLTF. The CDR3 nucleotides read TGTGCCAGCAGCTTATTTTATGGACAGGGGAGCTCTGGGGCCAACGTCCTGACTTTC.

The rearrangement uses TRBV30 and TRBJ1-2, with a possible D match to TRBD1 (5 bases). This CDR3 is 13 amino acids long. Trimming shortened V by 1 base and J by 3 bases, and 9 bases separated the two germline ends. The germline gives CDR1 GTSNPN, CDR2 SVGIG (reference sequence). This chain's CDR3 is CAWSAGDYYGYTF. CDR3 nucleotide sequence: TGTGCCTGGAGTGCTGGGGACTACTATGGCTACACCTTC.

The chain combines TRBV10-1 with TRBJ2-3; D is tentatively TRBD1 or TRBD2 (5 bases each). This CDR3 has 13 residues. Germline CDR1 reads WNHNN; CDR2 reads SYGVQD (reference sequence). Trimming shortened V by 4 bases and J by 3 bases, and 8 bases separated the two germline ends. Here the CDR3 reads CASSVGVTDTQYF. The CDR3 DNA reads TGCGCCAGCAGTGTGGGGGTGACAGATACGCAGTATTTT.

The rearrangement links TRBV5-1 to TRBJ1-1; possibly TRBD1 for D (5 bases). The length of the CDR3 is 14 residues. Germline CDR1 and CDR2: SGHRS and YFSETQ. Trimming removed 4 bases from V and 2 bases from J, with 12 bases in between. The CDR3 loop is CASSVQGGNTEAFF. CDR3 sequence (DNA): TGCGCCAGCAGCGTGCAGGGCGGAAACACTGAAGCTTTCTTT.

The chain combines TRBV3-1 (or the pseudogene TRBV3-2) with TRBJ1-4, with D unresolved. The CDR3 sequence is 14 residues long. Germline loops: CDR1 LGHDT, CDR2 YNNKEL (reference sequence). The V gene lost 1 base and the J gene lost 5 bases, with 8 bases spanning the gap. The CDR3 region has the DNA TGTGCCAGCAGCCAAGTGGGAGGGAATGAAAAACTGTTTTTT. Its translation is CASSQVGGNEKLFF.

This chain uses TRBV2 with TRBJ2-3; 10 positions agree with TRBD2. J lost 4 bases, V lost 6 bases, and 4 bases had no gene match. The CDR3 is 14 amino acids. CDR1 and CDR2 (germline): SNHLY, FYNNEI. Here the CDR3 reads CASRSSGSADTQYF. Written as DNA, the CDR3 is TGTGCCAGCAGATCTAGCGGGAGCGCAGATACGCAGTATTTT.

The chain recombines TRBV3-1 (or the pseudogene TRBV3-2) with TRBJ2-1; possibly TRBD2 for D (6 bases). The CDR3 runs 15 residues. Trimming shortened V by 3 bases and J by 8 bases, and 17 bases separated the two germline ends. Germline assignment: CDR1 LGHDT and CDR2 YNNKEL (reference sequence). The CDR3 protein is CASSQMASVGYEQFF. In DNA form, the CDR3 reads TGTGCCAGCAGCCAGATGGCTAGCGTGGGGTATGAGCAGTTCTTC.

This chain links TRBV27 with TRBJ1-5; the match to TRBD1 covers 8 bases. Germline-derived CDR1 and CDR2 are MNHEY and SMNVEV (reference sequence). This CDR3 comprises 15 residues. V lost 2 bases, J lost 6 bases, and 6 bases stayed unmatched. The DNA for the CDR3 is TGTGCCAGCAGTTTAGTGGGTGACAGGGGTCAGCCCCAGCATTTT. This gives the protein CASSLVGDRGQPQHF.

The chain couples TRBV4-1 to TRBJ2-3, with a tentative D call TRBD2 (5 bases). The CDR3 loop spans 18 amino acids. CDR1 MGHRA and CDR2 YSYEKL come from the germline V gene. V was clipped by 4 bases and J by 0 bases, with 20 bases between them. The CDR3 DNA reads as TGCGCCAGCAGCCCGACCGGGGTAGCGTATACTAGCACAGATACGCAGTATTTT. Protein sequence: CASSPTGVAYTSTDTQYF.

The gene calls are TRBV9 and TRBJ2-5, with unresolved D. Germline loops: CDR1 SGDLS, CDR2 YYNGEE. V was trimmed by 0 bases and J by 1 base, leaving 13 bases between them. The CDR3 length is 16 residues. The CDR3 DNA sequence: TGTGCCAGCAGCGTAGGGGGATCGCGGTCCCAAGAGACCCAGTACTTC. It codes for CASSVGGSRSQETQYF.